Listed below are T cell receptor beta chains from one sample, sequenced in a study of Ad26.COV2.S vaccination and SARS-CoV-2 variants. Profiled with immunoSEQ multiplex PCR; TCRdb holds only in-frame clones, not every one. The data show around 170,000 clones, around nine tenths seen once. The source material was peripheral blood, sampled after recovery from COVID-19. The receptors stem from a human donor who had recovered from COVID-19. The CDR3 runs from the conserved cysteine through the conserved F or W. The D gene is left open where the match is weak. Part of the rows lack a size; the others show once, few, many or a class for expanded clones.

TRBJ1-3	-	TRBD1	TRBV18	TGTGCCAGCTCACCACCCCTGACAGGGGACCTAGGAAACACCATATATTTT	CASSPPLTGDLGNTIYF
TRBJ2-1	-	-	TRBV11-3	TGTGCCAGCAGCCGACGGGGTCGAAGCTCCTACAATGAGCAGTTCTTC	CASSRRGRSSYNEQFF
TRBJ2-3	once	-	TRBV24-1	TGTGCCACCACGGACAGAAACACAGATACGCAGTATTTT	CATTDRNTDTQYF
TRBJ1-2	-	-	TRBV19	TGTGCCAGTAGTTTGGACACCTTCACGAGCTATGGCTACACCTTC	CASSLDTFTSYGYTF
TRBJ2-4	-	-	TRBV7-9	TGTGCCAGCAGCTTAGAGGGGGGACTGAGCATTCAGTACTTC	CASSLEGGLSIQYF
TRBJ1-5	-	-	TRBV28	TGTGCCAGCAGTTTTAACGGGTATAGCAATCAGCCCCAGCATTTT	CASSFNGYSNQPQHF
TRBJ1-2	-	TRBD1	TRBV19	TGTGCCAGTAAAAGGGACAGGAACTATGGCTACACCTTC	CASKRDRNYGYTF
TRBJ2-7	-	-	TRBV6-5	TGTGCCAGCAGTACCGGAGGACGGACCTACGAGCAGTACTTC	CASSTGGRTYEQYF
TRBJ1-6	-	-	TRBV11-2	TGTGCCAGCACCCCATCCAACTATAATTCACCCCTCCACTTT	CASTPSNYNSPLHF
TRBJ1-1	-	-	TRBV3-1/TRBV3-2	TGTGCCAGCAGCCAGATGCGGGGGTACACTGAAGCTTTCTTT	CASSQMRGYTEAFF
TRBJ1-4	-	-	TRBV19	TGTGCCAGTAGTATAGCAGGTGCCCGGGTTAGAAATGAAAAACTGTTTTTT	CASSIAGARVRNEKLFF
TRBJ2-3	-	-	TRBV6-4	TGTGCCAGCAGTGACTCGGGACGATCAGATACGCAGTATTTT	CASSDSGRSDTQYF
TRBJ2-7	-	-	TRBV5-6	TGTGCCAGCAGCCAAATCCCCATGGGGGCCAACGAGGGCGAGCAGTACTTC	CASSQIPMGANEGEQYF
TRBJ2-1	once	-	TRBV7-2	TGTGCCAGCAGCTTAGTTTCCAAAAACAATGAGCAGTTCTTC	CASSLVSKNNEQFF
TRBJ1-2	-	TRBD1	TRBV7-3	TGTGCCAGCAGCTATGACAGGGATAATGGCTACACCTTC	CASSYDRDNGYTF
TRBJ1-1	-	-	TRBV27	TGTGCCAGCAGTGGGCAGGGGTCGTTTCGAGCTTTCTTT	CASSGQGSFRAFF
TRBJ2-5	once	TRBD2	TRBV5-5	TGTGCCAGCAGCCCAGCGGGGACGCTCCAAGAGACCCAGTACTTC	CASSPAGTLQETQYF
TRBJ2-3	-	TRBD1	TRBV27	TGTGCCAGCAGTTCCAACAATGGACAGGGGTTTATTCCCGACTCCGGCACAGATACGCAGTATTTT	CASSSNNGQGFIPDSGTDTQYF